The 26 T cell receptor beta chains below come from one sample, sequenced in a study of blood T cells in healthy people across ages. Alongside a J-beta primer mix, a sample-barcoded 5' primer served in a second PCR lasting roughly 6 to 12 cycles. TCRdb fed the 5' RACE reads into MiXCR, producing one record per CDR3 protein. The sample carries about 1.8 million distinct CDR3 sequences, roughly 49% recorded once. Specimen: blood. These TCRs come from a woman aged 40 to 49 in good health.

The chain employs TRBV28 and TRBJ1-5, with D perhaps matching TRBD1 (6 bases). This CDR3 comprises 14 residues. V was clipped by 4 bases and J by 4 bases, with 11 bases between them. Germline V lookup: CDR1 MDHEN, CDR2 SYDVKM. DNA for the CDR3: TGTGCCAGCAGTTCCCGACAGGTAAATCAGCCCCAGCATTTT. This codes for CASSSRQVNQPQHF. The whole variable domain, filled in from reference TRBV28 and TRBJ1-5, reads DVKVTQSSRYLVKRTGEKVFLECVQDMDHENMFWYRQDPGLGLRLIYFSYDVKMKEKGDIPEGYSVSREKKERFSLILESASTNQTSMYLCASSSRQVNQPQHFGDGTRLSIL.

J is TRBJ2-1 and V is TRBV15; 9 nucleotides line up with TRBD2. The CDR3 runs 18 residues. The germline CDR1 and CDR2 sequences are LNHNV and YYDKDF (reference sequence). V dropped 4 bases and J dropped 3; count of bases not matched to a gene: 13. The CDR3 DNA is TGTGCCACCAGCACAGACAGGACTAGCGAGCCTCTCTACAATGAGCAGTTCTTC. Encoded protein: CATSTDRTSEPLYNEQFF.

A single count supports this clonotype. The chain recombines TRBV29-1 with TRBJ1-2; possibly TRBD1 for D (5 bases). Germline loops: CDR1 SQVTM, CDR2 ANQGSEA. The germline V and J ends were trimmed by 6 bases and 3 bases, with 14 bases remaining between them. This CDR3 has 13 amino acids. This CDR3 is CSVGGVSDYGYTF. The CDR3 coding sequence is TGCAGCGTGGGAGGGGTTTCGGACTATGGCTACACCTTC.

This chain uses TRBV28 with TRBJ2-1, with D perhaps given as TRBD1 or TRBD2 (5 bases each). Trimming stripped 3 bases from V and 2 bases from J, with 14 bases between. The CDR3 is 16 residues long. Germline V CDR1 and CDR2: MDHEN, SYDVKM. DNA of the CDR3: TGTGCCAGCAGTTTGGGGCGGGTGGTCACCTACAATGAGCAGTTCTTC. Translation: CASSLGRVVTYNEQFF.

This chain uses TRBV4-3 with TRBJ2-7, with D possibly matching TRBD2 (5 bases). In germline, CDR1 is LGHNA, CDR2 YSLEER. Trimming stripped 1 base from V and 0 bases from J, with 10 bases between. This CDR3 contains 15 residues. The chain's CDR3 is CASSQGRRDSYEQYF. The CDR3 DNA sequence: TGCGCCAGCAGCCAAGGGAGGAGAGACTCCTACGAGCAGTACTTC.

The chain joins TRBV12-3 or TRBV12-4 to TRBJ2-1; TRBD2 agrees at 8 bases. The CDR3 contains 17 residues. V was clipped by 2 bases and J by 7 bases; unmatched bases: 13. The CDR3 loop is CASSLWDGGASWNEQFF. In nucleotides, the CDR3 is TGTGCCAGCAGTTTATGGGACGGGGGGGCCTCTTGGAATGAGCAGTTCTTC.

In DNA form, the CDR3 reads TGTGCCAGCAGCCAAGCGGCGGGAGGGGAAAAACTGTTTTTT. It is translated as CASSQAAGGEKLFF. The V and J genes are TRBV3-1 and TRBJ1-4; D uncertain. CDR1 is LGHDT and CDR2 is YNNKEL in the germline V gene (reference sequence). V was cut by 1 base and J by 8 bases, with 11 bases left in between. The length of the CDR3 is 14 residues.

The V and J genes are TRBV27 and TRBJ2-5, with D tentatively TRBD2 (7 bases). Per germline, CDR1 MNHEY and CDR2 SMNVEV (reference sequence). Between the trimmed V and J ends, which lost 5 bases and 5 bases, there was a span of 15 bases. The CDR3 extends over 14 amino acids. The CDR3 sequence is CASSEARGGETQYF. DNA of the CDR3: TGTGCCAGCAGTGAGGCCAGGGGAGGGGAGACCCAGTACTTC.

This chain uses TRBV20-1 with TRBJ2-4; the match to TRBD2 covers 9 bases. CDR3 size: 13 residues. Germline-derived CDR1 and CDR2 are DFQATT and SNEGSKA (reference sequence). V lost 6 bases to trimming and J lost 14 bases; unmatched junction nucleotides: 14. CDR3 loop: CSAWLAGSPGEYF. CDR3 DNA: TGCAGTGCCTGGCTAGCGGGGTCCCCTGGGGAGTACTTC.

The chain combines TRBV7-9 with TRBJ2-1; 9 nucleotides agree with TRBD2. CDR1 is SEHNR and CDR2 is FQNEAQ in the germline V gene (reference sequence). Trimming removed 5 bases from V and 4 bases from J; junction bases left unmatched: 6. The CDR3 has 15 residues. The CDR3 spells CASSLNLAGYNEQFF. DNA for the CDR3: TGTGCCAGCAGCCTAAACCTAGCGGGGTACAATGAGCAGTTCTTC.

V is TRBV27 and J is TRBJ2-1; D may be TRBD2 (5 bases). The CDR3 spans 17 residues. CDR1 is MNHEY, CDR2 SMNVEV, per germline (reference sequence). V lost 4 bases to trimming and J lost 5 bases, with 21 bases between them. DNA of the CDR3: TGTGCCAGCAGTTCACTTTCCGTGGACTTCCCTAACAATGAGCAGTTCTTC. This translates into CASSSLSVDFPNNEQFF.

CDR3 sequence (DNA): TGCAGTGCTAGAGAGGCGGAGACCCAGTACTTC. It translates to CSAREAETQYF. V is TRBV20-1 and J is TRBJ2-5; unclear D gene. The CDR3 is 11 amino acids. V was cut by 0 bases and J by 5 bases, with 4 bases left in between. Germline CDR1 DFQATT, CDR2 SNEGSKA (reference sequence).

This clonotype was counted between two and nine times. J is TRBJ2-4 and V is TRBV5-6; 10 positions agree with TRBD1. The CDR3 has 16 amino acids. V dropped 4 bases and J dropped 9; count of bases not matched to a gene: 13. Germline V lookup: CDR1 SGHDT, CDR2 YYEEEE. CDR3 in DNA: TGTGCCAGCAGCAGGAGGACAGGGGGTCCCTCTAGCATTCAGTACTTC. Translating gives CASSRRTGGPSSIQYF.

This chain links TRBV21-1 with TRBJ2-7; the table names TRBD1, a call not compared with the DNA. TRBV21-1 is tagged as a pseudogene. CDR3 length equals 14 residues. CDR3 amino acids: CASSKGGPVNEQYF. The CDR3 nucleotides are TGTGCCAGCAGCAAAGGGGGGCCCGTTAACGAGCAGTACTTC.

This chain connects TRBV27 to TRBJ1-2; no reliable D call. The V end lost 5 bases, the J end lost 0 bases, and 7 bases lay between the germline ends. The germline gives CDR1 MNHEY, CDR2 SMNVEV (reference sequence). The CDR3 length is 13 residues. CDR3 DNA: TGTGCCAGCAGTCGGGCCTCTAACTATGGCTACACCTTC. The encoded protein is CASSRASNYGYTF.

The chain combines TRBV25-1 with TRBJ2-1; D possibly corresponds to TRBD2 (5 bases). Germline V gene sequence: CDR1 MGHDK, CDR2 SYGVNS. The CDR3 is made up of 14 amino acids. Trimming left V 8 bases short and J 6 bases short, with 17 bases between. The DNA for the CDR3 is TGTGCCAGCGGAACTAGGACCGGGCTCAATGAGCAGTTCTTC. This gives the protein CASGTRTGLNEQFF.

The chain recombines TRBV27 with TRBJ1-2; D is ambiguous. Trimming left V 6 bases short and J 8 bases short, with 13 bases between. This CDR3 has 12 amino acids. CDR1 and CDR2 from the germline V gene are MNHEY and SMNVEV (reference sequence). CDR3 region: CASRGLVGGYTF. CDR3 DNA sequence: TGTGCCAGCAGAGGCCTGGTAGGGGGCTACACCTTC.

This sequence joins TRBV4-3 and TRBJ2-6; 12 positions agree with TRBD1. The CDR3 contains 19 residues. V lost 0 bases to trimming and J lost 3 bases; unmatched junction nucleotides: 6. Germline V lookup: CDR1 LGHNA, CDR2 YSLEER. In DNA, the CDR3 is TGCGCCAGCAGCCAAGAACCGGGACAGGGGGCAGGTGGGGCCAACGTCCTGACTTTC. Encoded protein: CASSQEPGQGAGGANVLTF.

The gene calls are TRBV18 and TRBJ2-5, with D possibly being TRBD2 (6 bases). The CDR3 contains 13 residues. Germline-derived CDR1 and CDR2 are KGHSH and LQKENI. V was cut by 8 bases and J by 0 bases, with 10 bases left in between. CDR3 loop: CASVPGDQETQYF. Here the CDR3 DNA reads TGTGCCAGCGTGCCGGGGGACCAAGAGACCCAGTACTTC.

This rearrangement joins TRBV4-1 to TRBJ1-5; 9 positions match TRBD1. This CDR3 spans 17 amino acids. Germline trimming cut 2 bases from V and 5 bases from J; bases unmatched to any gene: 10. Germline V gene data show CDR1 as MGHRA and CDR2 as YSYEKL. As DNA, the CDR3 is TGCGCCAGCAGCCAAAAGCGGCTGACAGGGGGGGATCAGCCCCAGCATTTT. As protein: CASSQKRLTGGDQPQHF.

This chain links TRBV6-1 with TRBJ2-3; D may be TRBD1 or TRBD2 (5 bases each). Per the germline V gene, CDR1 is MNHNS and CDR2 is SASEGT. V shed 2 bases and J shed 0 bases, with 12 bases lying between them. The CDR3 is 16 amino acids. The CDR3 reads CASSERGAISTDTQYF. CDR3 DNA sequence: TGTGCCAGCAGTGAACGGGGCGCCATTAGCACAGATACGCAGTATTTT.

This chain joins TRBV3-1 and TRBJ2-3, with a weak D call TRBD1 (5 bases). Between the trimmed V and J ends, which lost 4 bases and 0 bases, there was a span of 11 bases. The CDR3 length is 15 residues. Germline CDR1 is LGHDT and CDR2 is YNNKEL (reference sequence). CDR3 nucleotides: TGTGCCAGCAGCCCCGGTGGACAAAGCACAGATACGCAGTATTTT. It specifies CASSPGGQSTDTQYF.

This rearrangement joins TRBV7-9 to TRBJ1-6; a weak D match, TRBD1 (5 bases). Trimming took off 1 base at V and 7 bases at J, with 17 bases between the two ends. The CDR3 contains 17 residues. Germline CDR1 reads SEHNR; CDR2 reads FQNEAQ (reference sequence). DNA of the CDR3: TGTGCCAGCAGCTTAGGCGCTCCGGGGGGAGGGAATTCACCCCTCCACTTT. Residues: CASSLGAPGGGNSPLHF.

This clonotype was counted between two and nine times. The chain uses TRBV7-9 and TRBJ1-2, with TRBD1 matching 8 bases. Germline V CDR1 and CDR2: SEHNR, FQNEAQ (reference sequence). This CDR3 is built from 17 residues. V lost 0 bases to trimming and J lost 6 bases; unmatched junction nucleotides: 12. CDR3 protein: CASSLAGYQGAKDGYTF. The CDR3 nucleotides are TGTGCCAGCAGCTTAGCCGGATATCAGGGGGCGAAGGATGGCTACACCTTC.

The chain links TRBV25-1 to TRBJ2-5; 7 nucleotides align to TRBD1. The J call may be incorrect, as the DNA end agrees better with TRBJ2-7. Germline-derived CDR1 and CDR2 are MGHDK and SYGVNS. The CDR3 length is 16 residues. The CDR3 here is CASSDQKTGLTYEQYF. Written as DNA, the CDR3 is TGTGCCAGCAGTGACCAGAAGACAGGGCTAACCTACGAGCAGTACTTC.

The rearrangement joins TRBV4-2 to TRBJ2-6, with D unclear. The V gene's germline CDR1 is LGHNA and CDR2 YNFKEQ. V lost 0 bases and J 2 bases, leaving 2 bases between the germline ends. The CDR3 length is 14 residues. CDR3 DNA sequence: TGTGCCAGCAGCCAAGAAACTGGGGCCAACGTCCTGACTTTC. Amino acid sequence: CASSQETGANVLTF.